The rows below give T cell receptor beta chains drawn from one sample of a study of human T cells and chemical hapten exposure. In TCRdb, the RACE reads were re-called with MiXCR into one record per CDR3 protein. Among about 73,000 distinct CDR3 sequences listed, roughly 8.5% were seen once. Sequenced here: whole blood, sampled in connection with sensitization to the hapten diphenylcyclopropenone (DPC). The receptors stem from a woman aged 45-65 years with alopecia areata. Some clones in this sample may be carry-over from other donors' samples. The CDR3 runs from the conserved cysteine through the conserved F or W. The D gene is left open where the match is weak. Clone sizes are given selectively: once, few, many, or a class where the clone is expanded.

j_call: TRBJ2-5; clone_size: NA; d_call: TRBD2; v_call: TRBV12-3/TRBV12-4; cdr3_aa: CASSTLFASGEETQYF; cdr3_nt: TGTGCCAGCAGTACCCTCTTTGCTAGCGGGGAAGAGACCCAGTACTTC
j_call: TRBJ1-5; clone_size: many; d_call: TRBD1; v_call: TRBV3-1; cdr3_aa: CASSQGDSRNQPQHF; cdr3_nt: TGTGCCAGCAGCCAAGGGGACAGCCGAAATCAGCCCCAGCATTTT
j_call: TRBJ2-5; clone_size: NA; d_call: NA; v_call: TRBV19; cdr3_aa: CASSITGGQETQYF; cdr3_nt: TGTGCCAGTAGTATAACCGGGGGCCAAGAGACCCAGTACTTC
j_call: TRBJ2-3; clone_size: many; d_call: TRBD2; v_call: TRBV7-2; cdr3_aa: CASSSPPGGSPLTDTQYF; cdr3_nt: TGTGCCAGCAGCTCCCCCCCGGGCGGGAGCCCTCTCACAGATACGCAGTATTTT
j_call: TRBJ2-3; clone_size: NA; d_call: NA; v_call: TRBV4-3; cdr3_aa: CASSQDIRDTQYF; cdr3_nt: TGCGCCAGCAGCCAAGATATCCGGGATACGCAGTATTTT
j_call: TRBJ1-4; clone_size: many; d_call: NA; v_call: TRBV29-1; cdr3_aa: CSVGYSNEKLFF; cdr3_nt: TGCAGCGTAGGGTACTCTAATGAAAAACTGTTTTTT
j_call: TRBJ2-5; clone_size: NA; d_call: NA; v_call: TRBV4-3; cdr3_aa: CASSQDNTQSPGTQYF; cdr3_nt: TGCGCCAGCAGCCAAGATAATACCCAGAGTCCCGGGACCCAGTACTTC
j_call: TRBJ2-1; clone_size: many; d_call: NA; v_call: TRBV5-1; cdr3_aa: CASSSRPGSSYNEQFF; cdr3_nt: TGCGCCAGCAGCTCACGACCGGGGAGCTCCTACAATGAGCAGTTCTTC
j_call: TRBJ2-1; clone_size: few; d_call: NA; v_call: TRBV20-1; cdr3_aa: CSARGGPGVSYNEQFF; cdr3_nt: TGCAGTGCTAGAGGGGGTCCGGGGGTCTCCTACAATGAGCAGTTCTTC
j_call: TRBJ2-3; clone_size: NA; d_call: TRBD1; v_call: TRBV11-1; cdr3_aa: CASSLRTGSTDTQYF; cdr3_nt: TGTGCCAGCAGCTTACGGACAGGGAGCACAGATACGCAGTATTTT
j_call: TRBJ1-1; clone_size: few; d_call: NA; v_call: TRBV6-5; cdr3_aa: CASRGAGDTEAFF; cdr3_nt: TGTGCCAGCAGGGGTGCAGGGGACACTGAAGCTTTCTTT
j_call: TRBJ1-1; clone_size: many; d_call: NA; v_call: TRBV12-3/TRBV12-4; cdr3_aa: CASSLWGGTEAFF; cdr3_nt: TGTGCCAGCAGTTTATGGGGGGGAACTGAAGCTTTCTTT
j_call: TRBJ2-3; clone_size: many; d_call: NA; v_call: TRBV6-5; cdr3_aa: CASSFGGARSTDTQYF; cdr3_nt: TGTGCCAGCAGTTTTGGAGGCGCCCGAAGCACAGATACGCAGTATTTT
j_call: TRBJ1-5; clone_size: NA; d_call: NA; v_call: TRBV20-1; cdr3_aa: CSASGSYNQPQHF; cdr3_nt: TGCAGTGCTAGTGGCAGCTACAATCAGCCCCAGCATTTT
j_call: TRBJ2-3; clone_size: few; d_call: NA; v_call: TRBV6-1; cdr3_aa: CASSGQYGALTDTQYF; cdr3_nt: TGTGCCAGCAGCGGACAGTACGGGGCCTTAACAGATACGCAGTATTTT
j_call: TRBJ2-1; clone_size: few; d_call: TRBD1; v_call: TRBV29-1; cdr3_aa: CSVGRQGFEQFF; cdr3_nt: TGCAGCGTTGGGAGACAGGGTTTTGAGCAGTTCTTC
j_call: TRBJ2-2; clone_size: many; d_call: NA; v_call: TRBV12-3/TRBV12-4; cdr3_aa: CASSSGGGRHTGELFF; cdr3_nt: TGTGCCAGCAGCTCCGGCGGAGGGAGGCACACCGGGGAGCTGTTTTTT
j_call: TRBJ2-1; clone_size: many; d_call: NA; v_call: TRBV28; cdr3_aa: CASRGWENEQFF; cdr3_nt: TGTGCCAGCAGAGGCTGGGAGAATGAGCAGTTCTTC
j_call: TRBJ2-2; clone_size: few; d_call: NA; v_call: TRBV12-3/TRBV12-4; cdr3_aa: CASRPADRGLAGAFHTGELFF; cdr3_nt: TGTGCCAGCAGGCCCGCCGACAGGGGGCTAGCGGGAGCATTTCACACCGGGGAGCTGTTTTTT
j_call: TRBJ2-7; clone_size: many; d_call: TRBD2; v_call: TRBV12-3/TRBV12-4; cdr3_aa: CASSLGGSSYEQYF; cdr3_nt: TGTGCCAGCAGTTTGGGCGGGAGCTCCTACGAGCAGTACTTC
j_call: TRBJ2-7; clone_size: NA; d_call: TRBD2; v_call: TRBV6-5; cdr3_aa: CASSPGGGGYEQYF; cdr3_nt: TGTGCCAGCAGCCCCGGGGGGGGCGGCTACGAGCAGTACTTC
j_call: TRBJ1-2; clone_size: NA; d_call: NA; v_call: TRBV27; cdr3_aa: CASSLRGRVAFGYTF; cdr3_nt: TGTGCCAGCAGTTTAAGGGGCAGGGTAGCGTTTGGCTACACCTTC